Listed below are T cell receptor beta chains from one sample, sequenced in a study of blood T cell repertoires in COVID-19. Some clones are missing from TCRdb's copy, which holds only in-frame ones; the method was immunoSEQ multiplex PCR. Of about 85,000 clones in the sample, 90% were seen once. The sample taken for sequencing was peripheral blood. Source of these receptors: a woman aged 80 or over with active or convalescent COVID-19. CDR3s include the opening cysteine and the closing phenylalanine or tryptophan. A D gene is named only where the DNA matches it firmly. Not every row has a clone size; where given, it reads once, few, many or a size class.

size | J | D | V | CDR3 | DNA
few | TRBJ2-5 | TRBD2 | TRBV5-1 | CASSAQTSSETQYF | TGCGCCAGCAGCGCCCAGACTAGCTCGGAGACCCAGTACTTC
- | TRBJ2-5 | TRBD1 | TRBV5-1 | CASVGQGVKGTQYF | TGCGCCAGCGTCGGACAGGGCGTTAAGGGGACCCAGTACTTC
- | TRBJ2-5 | TRBD2 | TRBV28 | CASSLWGGSGETQYF | TGTGCCAGCAGTTTATGGGGCGGGAGTGGAGAGACCCAGTACTTC
- | TRBJ1-1 | - | TRBV7-2 | CASSLRRATEAFF | TGTGCCAGCAGCTTACGCAGGGCCACTGAAGCTTTCTTT
few | TRBJ2-1 | TRBD2 | TRBV29-1 | CSVGDSGGKHSYNEQFF | TGCAGCGTTGGGGATAGCGGGGGGAAACACTCCTACAATGAGCAGTTCTTC
- | TRBJ2-1 | - | TRBV9 | CASSVSPGVPYIYNEQFF | TGTGCCAGCAGCGTATCCCCCGGAGTCCCCTACATCTACAATGAGCAGTTCTTC
- | TRBJ1-1 | - | TRBV5-6 | CASSLGPGRDTEAFF | TGTGCCAGCAGCTTGGGGCCCGGGCGGGACACTGAAGCTTTCTTT
- | TRBJ2-3 | TRBD2 | TRBV9 | CASSPRPGGPYTQYF | TGTGCCAGCAGCCCACGTCCGGGAGGGCCCTATACGCAGTATTTT
few | TRBJ1-2 | TRBD1 | TRBV14 | CASSQVGTAGYTF | TGTGCCAGCAGCCAAGTTGGGACAGCGGGCTACACCTTC
- | TRBJ1-1 | TRBD1 | TRBV29-1 | CSSTGALNTEAFF | TGCAGCTCCACAGGGGCCCTGAACACTGAAGCTTTCTTT
- | TRBJ1-1 | TRBD1 | TRBV3-1/TRBV3-2 | CASSQPTGGTEAFF | TGTGCCAGCAGCCAACCGACAGGGGGCACTGAAGCTTTCTTT
- | TRBJ2-3 | - | TRBV5-8 | CASSLPGTDTQYF | TGTGCCAGCAGCTTGCCCGGCACAGATACGCAGTATTTT
- | TRBJ2-7 | TRBD1 | TRBV6-6 | CASSHYRGTSLEQYF | TGTGCCAGCAGTCACTACAGGGGGACTTCCTTGGAGCAGTACTTC
- | TRBJ1-4 | TRBD1 | TRBV7-2 | CASSPDREANEKLFF | TGTGCCAGCAGCCCTGACAGGGAAGCTAATGAAAAACTGTTTTTT
- | TRBJ1-4 | - | TRBV28 | CASSGGGLGEKLFF | TGTGCCAGCAGTGGAGGTGGGTTAGGTGAAAAACTGTTTTTT
- | TRBJ2-2 | - | TRBV11-2 | CASSLELAAINTGELFF | TGTGCCAGCAGCTTAGAATTAGCGGCTATTAACACCGGGGAGCTGTTTTTT
once | TRBJ2-1 | - | TRBV28 | CASSPTQSSYNEQFF | TGTGCCAGCAGCCCTACACAGAGCTCCTACAATGAGCAGTTCTTC
- | TRBJ1-3 | - | TRBV9 | CASSLQSSGNTIYF | TGTGCCAGCAGCTTACAGAGCTCTGGAAACACCATATATTTT
- | TRBJ1-6 | - | TRBV4-2 | CASSQDGSSYNSPLHF | TGTGCCAGCAGCCAAGATGGCAGCTCCTATAATTCACCCCTCCACTTT
- | TRBJ2-3 | TRBD2 | TRBV28 | CASSLRVTSGIPDTQYF | TGTGCCAGCAGTTTACGGGTGACTAGCGGGATCCCAGATACGCAGTATTTT
- | TRBJ1-1 | - | TRBV27 | CASSFNKMATGAEAFF | TGTGCCAGCAGTTTCAACAAGATGGCAACCGGGGCTGAAGCTTTCTTT
- | TRBJ1-5 | TRBD1 | TRBV28 | CASILRMFETGTNQPQHF | TGTGCCAGCATCCTTAGAATGTTTGAGACAGGGACAAATCAGCCCCAGCATTTT
- | TRBJ1-2 | - | TRBV28 | CASSLVGGAGYTF | TGTGCCAGCAGTTTAGTAGGGGGGGCTGGCTACACCTTC